This T cell receptor (beta chain) was recovered during a study of tumor-infiltrating lymphocytes in primary liver carcinoma. TCR beta cDNA was prepared out of around 460 ng total RNA by means of a constant-region primer. Each TCR beta library was derived from three nested multiplex PCR rounds that employed slightly modified ARM-PCR. Amplification in the first two PCR rounds was performed using TRBV1-TRBV30 forward primers and a C-beta reverse primer for about 10 cycles each. TCRdb analysed the multiplex PCR reads with MiXCR anew, one entry per CDR3 protein. The sample lists about 200,000 distinct CDR3 sequences, 70% to 90% seen once, with approximately 18% in the top ten. From around 18-30 mg of unsorted bulk tissue, DNA and RNA were co-extracted together. This CDR3 spans 14 amino acids. This clonotype was found once. One end of the junction fails to match germline, which may point to a read error.

Sequenced material: tumor tissue from primary liver carcinoma. This sequence was found in a man aged 40-50 years with primary liver carcinoma and hepatitis B virus infection. This chain links TRBV12-3 or TRBV12-4 with TRBJ1-1; maybe TRBD1 (5 bases). The CDR3 here is CAGNIGTGGTEASF. The CDR3 nucleotides read TGTGCCGGCAATATCGGGACCGGGGGGACTGAAGCTTCCTTT.